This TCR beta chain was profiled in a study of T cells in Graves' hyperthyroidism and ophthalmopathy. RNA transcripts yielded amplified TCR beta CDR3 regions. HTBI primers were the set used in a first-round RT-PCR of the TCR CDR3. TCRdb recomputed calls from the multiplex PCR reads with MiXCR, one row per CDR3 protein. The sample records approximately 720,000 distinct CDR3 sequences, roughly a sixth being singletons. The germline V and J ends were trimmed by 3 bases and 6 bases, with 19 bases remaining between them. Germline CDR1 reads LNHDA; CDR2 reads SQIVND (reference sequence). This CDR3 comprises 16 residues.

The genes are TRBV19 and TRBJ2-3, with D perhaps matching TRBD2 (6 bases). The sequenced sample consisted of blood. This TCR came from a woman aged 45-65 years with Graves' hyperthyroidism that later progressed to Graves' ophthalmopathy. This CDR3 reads CASSIVEGRLGDTQYF. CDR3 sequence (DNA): TGTGCCAGTAGTATCGTGGAGGGCCGGTTGGGGGATACGCAGTATTTT.